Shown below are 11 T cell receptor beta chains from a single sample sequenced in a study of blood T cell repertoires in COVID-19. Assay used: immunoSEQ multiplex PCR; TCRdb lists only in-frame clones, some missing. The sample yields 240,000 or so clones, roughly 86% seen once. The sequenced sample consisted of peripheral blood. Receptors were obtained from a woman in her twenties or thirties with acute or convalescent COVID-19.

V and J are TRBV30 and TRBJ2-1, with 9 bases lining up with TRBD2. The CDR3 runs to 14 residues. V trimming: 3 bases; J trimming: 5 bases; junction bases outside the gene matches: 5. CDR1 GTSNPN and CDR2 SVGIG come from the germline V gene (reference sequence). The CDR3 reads CAWRSGRLHNEQFF. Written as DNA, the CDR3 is TGTGCCTGGAGAAGCGGGAGGCTCCACAATGAGCAGTTCTTC.

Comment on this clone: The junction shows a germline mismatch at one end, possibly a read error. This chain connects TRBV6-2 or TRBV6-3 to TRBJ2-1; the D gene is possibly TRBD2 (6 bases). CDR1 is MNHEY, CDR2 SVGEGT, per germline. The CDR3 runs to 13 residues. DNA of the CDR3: TGTGCCAGCAGTTACTCGGACTACGATGAGCAGTTCTTC. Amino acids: CASSYSDYDEQFF.

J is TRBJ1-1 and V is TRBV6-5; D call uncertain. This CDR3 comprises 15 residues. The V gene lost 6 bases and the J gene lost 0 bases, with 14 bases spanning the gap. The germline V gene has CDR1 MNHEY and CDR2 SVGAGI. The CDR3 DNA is TGTGCCAGCAGCCCGAGGGAGATCATGAACACTGAAGCTTTCTTT. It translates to CASSPREIMNTEAFF.

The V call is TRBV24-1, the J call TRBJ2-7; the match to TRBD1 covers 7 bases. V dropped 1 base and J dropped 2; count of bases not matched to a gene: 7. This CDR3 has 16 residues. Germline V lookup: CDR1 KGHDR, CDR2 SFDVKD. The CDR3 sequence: CATSDLTGQATYEQYF. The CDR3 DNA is TGTGCCACCAGTGATTTAACCGGACAGGCCACCTACGAGCAGTACTTC.

The CDR3 spells CASSLGAGNYNEQFF. The CDR3 DNA follows: TGTGCCAGCAGCTTAGGAGCGGGGAACTACAATGAGCAGTTCTTC. The chain joins TRBV7-9 to TRBJ2-1; 7 positions match TRBD2. Germline V gene sequence: CDR1 SEHNR, CDR2 FQNEAQ (reference sequence). This CDR3 comprises 15 residues. Trimming removed 1 base from V and 3 bases from J; junction bases left unmatched: 3.

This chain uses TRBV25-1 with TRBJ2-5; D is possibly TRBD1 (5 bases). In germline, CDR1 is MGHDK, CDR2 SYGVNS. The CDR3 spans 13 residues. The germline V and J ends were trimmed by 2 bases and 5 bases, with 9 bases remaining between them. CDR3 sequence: CASSERGLETQYF. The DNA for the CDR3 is TGTGCCAGCAGTGAAAGGGGTCTTGAGACCCAGTACTTC. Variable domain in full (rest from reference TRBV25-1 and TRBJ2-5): EADIYQTPRYLVIGTGKKITLECSQTMGHDKMYWYQQDPGMELHLIHYSYGVNSTEKGDLSSESTVSRIRTEHFPLTLESARPSHTSQYLCASSERGLETQYFGPGTRLLVL.

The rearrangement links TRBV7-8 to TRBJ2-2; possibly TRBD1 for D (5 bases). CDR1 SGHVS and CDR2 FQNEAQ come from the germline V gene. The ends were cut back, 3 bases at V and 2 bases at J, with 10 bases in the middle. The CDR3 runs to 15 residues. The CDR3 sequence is CASSLTAENTGELFF. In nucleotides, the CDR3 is TGTGCCAGCAGCTTGACAGCCGAAAACACCGGGGAGCTGTTTTTT.

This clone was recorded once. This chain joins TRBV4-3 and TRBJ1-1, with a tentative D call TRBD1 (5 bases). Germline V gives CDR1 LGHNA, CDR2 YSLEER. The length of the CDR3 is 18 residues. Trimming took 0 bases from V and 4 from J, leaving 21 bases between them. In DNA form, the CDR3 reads TGCGCCAGCAGCCAAGATAAATTGCGGTGGGGGGTCGGCACTGAAGCTTTCTTT. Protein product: CASSQDKLRWGVGTEAFF.

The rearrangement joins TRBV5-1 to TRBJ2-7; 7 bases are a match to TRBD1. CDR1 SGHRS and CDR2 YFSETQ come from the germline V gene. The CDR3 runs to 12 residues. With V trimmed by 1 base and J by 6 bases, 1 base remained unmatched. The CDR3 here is CASSLRGPEQYF. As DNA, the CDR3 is TGCGCCAGCAGCTTGAGGGGGCCCGAGCAGTACTTC. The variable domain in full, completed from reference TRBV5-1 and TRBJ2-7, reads KAGVTQTPRYLIKTRGQQVTLSCSPISGHRSVSWYQQTPGQGLQFLFEYFSETQRNKGNFPGRFSGRQFSNSRSEMNVSTLELGDSALYLCASSLRGPEQYFGPGTRLTVT.

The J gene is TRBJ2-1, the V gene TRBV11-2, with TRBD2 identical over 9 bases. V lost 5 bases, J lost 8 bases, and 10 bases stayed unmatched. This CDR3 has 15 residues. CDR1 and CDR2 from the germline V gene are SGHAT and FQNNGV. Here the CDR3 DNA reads TGTGCCAGCAGCCCTCGGCTAGCGGGAAGCGATGAGCAGTTCTTC. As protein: CASSPRLAGSDEQFF.

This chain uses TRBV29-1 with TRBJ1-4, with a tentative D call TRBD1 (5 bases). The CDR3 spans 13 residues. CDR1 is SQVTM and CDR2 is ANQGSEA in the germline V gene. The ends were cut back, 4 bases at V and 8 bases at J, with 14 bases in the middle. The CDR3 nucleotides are TGCAGCGTTGTTGGGCAGGGCTGGGAAAAACTGTTTTTT. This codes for CSVVGQGWEKLFF.